A single sample gave rise to the 15 T cell receptor beta chains below, sequenced in a study of cytomegalovirus exposure and HLA in healthy donors. The PCR ran on 60 Vbeta and 13 Jbeta primers. Here immunoSEQ multiplex PCR was the method, and the copy in TCRdb shows in-frame clones only, minus some. The table lists more than 150,000 clones, over 80% of them singletons. The sample taken for sequencing was PBMCs. The receptors come from a man aged 45-65 years in good health and CMV-seronegative.

This clone was recorded once. The CDR3 here is CASSYEQARGYTF. DNA for the CDR3: TGTGCCAGCAGTTACGAACAGGCGCGGGGCTACACCTTC. This chain connects TRBV6-5 to TRBJ1-2; weak D call: TRBD1 (5 bases). V dropped 2 bases and J dropped 8 bases, with 12 bases sitting between them. The length of the CDR3 is 13 residues. Germline V lookup: CDR1 MNHEY, CDR2 SVGAGI.

V is TRBV4-3 and J is TRBJ1-1; D is uncertain. Germline assignment: CDR1 LGHNA and CDR2 YSLEER. This CDR3 region has 14 residues. Trimming left V 0 bases short and J 3 bases short, with 8 bases between. The DNA of the CDR3 is TGCGCCAGCAGCCAAGAACTGGGCGACACTGAAGCTTTCTTT. Amino acids: CASSQELGDTEAFF.

The V gene is TRBV27, the J gene TRBJ2-3; TRBD2 matches 11 bases. CDR3 size: 21 residues. J gave up 1 base and V 3 bases, and 18 bases lay outside the gene matches. Germline V gene sequence: CDR1 MNHEY, CDR2 SMNVEV (reference sequence). The CDR3 DNA sequence: TGTGCCAGCAGTTTGACCACTAGCGGGAGTTCTAAACGGTCCCGCACAGATACGCAGTATTTT. This sequence encodes CASSLTTSGSSKRSRTDTQYF.

This clone was recorded a few times. Other DNA variants within this sample encode the same CDR3. The chain uses TRBV6-1 and TRBJ1-5; 8 nucleotides line up with TRBD1. Germline V gives CDR1 MNHNS, CDR2 SASEGT. V lost 3 bases, J lost 2 bases, and 3 bases stayed unmatched. The CDR3 sequence is 15 residues long. The CDR3 sequence: CASSDGQGGNQPQHF. For the CDR3, the DNA is TGTGCCAGCAGTGACGGACAGGGCGGCAATCAGCCCCAGCATTTT.

The gene calls are TRBV5-4 and TRBJ2-7, with 7 bases matching TRBD1. CDR1 and CDR2 (germline): SGHNT, YYREEE (reference sequence). V shed 4 bases, J shed 5 bases, and the junction held 9 bases outside the gene matches. The CDR3 has 14 amino acids. The CDR3 sequence: CASSVDPTGNEQYF. The CDR3 region has the DNA TGTGCCAGCAGCGTGGATCCGACAGGGAACGAGCAGTACTTC.

The rearrangement joins TRBV6-5 to TRBJ2-4; 10 nucleotides line up with TRBD1. The CDR3 has 15 residues. Trimming at V came to 4 bases and at J to 8 bases, leaving 8 bases not matched to a gene. Germline CDR1 reads MNHEY; CDR2 reads SVGAGI. The CDR3 protein is CASSSGQGIIDIQYF. The CDR3 nucleotides read TGTGCCAGCAGTTCGGGACAGGGGATTATTGACATTCAGTACTTC.

The chain uses TRBV28 and TRBJ1-1; 9 bases agree with TRBD1. Per germline, CDR1 MDHEN and CDR2 SYDVKM. CDR3 size: 15 residues. Trimming took 3 bases from V and 4 from J; bases not matched to a gene: 6. CDR3: CASSLELQGATEAFF. The CDR3 DNA reads as TGTGCCAGCAGTTTGGAACTACAGGGGGCCACTGAAGCTTTCTTT.

Concerning this clone itself: Mismatch with germline at one junction end may stem from a read error. V gene TRBV7-9 combines with J gene TRBJ1-2; D is possibly TRBD1 (5 bases). Germline CDR1 reads SEHNR; CDR2 reads FQNEAQ (reference sequence). This CDR3 comprises 14 residues. This CDR3 is CSSSLQDSAVGYTF. In DNA, the CDR3 is TGTTCCAGCAGCTTACAGGACTCGGCTGTTGGCTACACCTTC.

The V call is TRBV11-1, the J call TRBJ2-1; 11 positions agree with TRBD2. The trim removed 1 base at V and 2 bases at J, leaving 4 bases unmatched. The CDR3 consists of 17 residues. Germline V gene lookup returns CDR1 SGHAT and CDR2 FQDESV (reference sequence). Here the CDR3 reads CASSLGVTSGAYNEQFF. The CDR3 nucleotides are TGTGCCAGCAGCTTAGGGGTGACTAGCGGGGCCTACAATGAGCAGTTCTTC.

V gene TRBV5-1 combines with J gene TRBJ2-2; TRBD1 agrees at 7 bases. The CDR3 has 15 residues. V lost 4 bases and J lost 4; bases outside the gene matches: 7. Germline V CDR1 and CDR2: SGHRS, YFSETQ. CDR3 sequence: CASSQDRVSTGELFF. CDR3 coding DNA: TGCGCCAGCAGCCAAGACAGGGTGAGCACCGGGGAGCTGTTTTTT.

This chain links TRBV28 with TRBJ2-7, with a possible D match to TRBD1 (6 bases). The CDR3 spans 14 residues. Trimming took 3 bases from V and 1 from J, leaving 10 bases between them. Germline lookup yields CDR1 MDHEN and CDR2 SYDVKM. The DNA for the CDR3 is TGTGCCAGCAGTTTCTGGCAGGGGTCCTACGAGCAGTACTTC. Protein product: CASSFWQGSYEQYF.

The chain employs TRBV6-5 and TRBJ1-2; D might be TRBD1 (5 bases). Germline V gene sequence: CDR1 MNHEY, CDR2 SVGAGI. With 8 bases removed from V and 7 bases from J, the gap between germline ends came to 11 bases. The CDR3 sequence is 11 residues long. CDR3 nucleotide sequence: TGTGCCAGCGGTCGGGGGGGTGGCTACACCTTC. This translates into CASGRGGGYTF.

This rearrangement joins TRBV9 to TRBJ2-7; TRBD1 is a possible D gene (6 bases). V shed 3 bases and J shed 5 bases, with 15 bases lying between them. This CDR3 is built from 14 residues. Germline V gene sequence: CDR1 SGDLS, CDR2 YYNGEE. The CDR3 sequence: CASSERQVGDEQYF. DNA of the CDR3: TGTGCCAGCAGCGAGAGACAGGTTGGGGACGAGCAGTACTTC.

V usage is TRBV9 and J usage is TRBJ2-7, with a weak D call TRBD1 (5 bases). With 0 bases removed from V and 5 bases from J, the gap between germline ends came to 6 bases. The CDR3 extends over 12 amino acids. The germline gives CDR1 SGDLS, CDR2 YYNGEE. CDR3 nucleotide sequence: TGTGCCAGCAGCGTAGGGGGCCACGAGCAGTACTTC. Translating gives CASSVGGHEQYF.

This sequence joins TRBV18 and TRBJ1-2, with 8 bases that match TRBD1. The CDR3 extends over 14 amino acids. The V gene's germline CDR1 is KGHSH and CDR2 LQKENI. The junction had 7 bases not matched to a gene; V was cut back by 2 bases and J by 8 bases. In DNA, the CDR3 is TGTGCCAGCTCACCATCAGGGGGCCCTATAGGCTACACCTTC. Protein sequence: CASSPSGGPIGYTF. Supplemented by reference TRBV18 and TRBJ1-2, the full variable domain reads NAGVMQNPRHLVRRRGQEARLRCSPMKGHSHVYWYRQLPEEGLKFMVYLQKENIIDESGMPKERFSAEFPKEGPSILRIQQVVRGDSAAYFCASSPSGGPIGYTFGSGTRLTVV.